These 15 T cell receptor beta chains were sequenced from one sample in a study of vaccination effects on CD4 cells after COVID-19. Antigens of these TCRs are unknown. Expansion of antigen-specific CD4+ T cells with viral peptide pools was carried out by the ViraFEST assay before sequencing. Subsequent to less than 13 days of culture, CD4+ T cells were isolated. Testing of the vaccine recipients showed negative nucleocapsid antibodies and no prior SARS-CoV-2 infection. Assay: immunoSEQ multiplex PCR; the TCRdb copy retains only in-frame clones and omits some. The table has about 73,000 clones, 78% seen once. The sample here was CD4+ T cells from PBMCs cultured with SARS-CoV-2 spike peptides, taken before COVID-19 vaccination. The receptor source for this set is a human donor who received a COVID-19 vaccine.

This rearrangement joins TRBV30 to TRBJ2-3; D unclear. V lost 0 bases and J 0 bases, leaving 10 bases between the germline ends. Germline lookup yields CDR1 GTSNPN and CDR2 SVGIG (reference sequence). CDR3 length: 15 amino acids. CDR3 bases: TGTGCCTGGAGTGTACGGTTCACTAGCACAGATACGCAGTATTTT. Its protein is CAWSVRFTSTDTQYF.

This clone was observed a handful of times. The V and J genes are TRBV5-4 and TRBJ2-4; TRBD2 aligns across 8 bases. Germline V CDR1 and CDR2: SGHNT, YYREEE (reference sequence). The CDR3 consists of 16 residues. Losses at the gene ends were 0 bases for V and 1 base for J; bases not matched to a gene: 3. The CDR3 bases are TGTGCCAGCAGCTTGGTCGGGGGGGCCGCCAAAAACATTCAGTACTTC. Translating it yields CASSLVGGAAKNIQYF.

A word on this clone: Distinct nucleotide sequences in the sample also encode this CDR3. The gene calls are TRBV7-9 and TRBJ2-7; D not resolved. The CDR3 runs to 13 residues. Deletions cut 5 bases from V and 5 bases from J, with 13 bases between. Germline values: CDR1 SEHNR, CDR2 FQNEAQ (reference sequence). Here the CDR3 reads CASSIDNQHEQYV. The CDR3 DNA sequence: TGTGCCAGCAGCATTGACAATCAGCACGAGCAGTACGTC.

The chain carries TRBV5-8 and TRBJ2-3; 9 nucleotides align to TRBD1. The CDR3 is made up of 16 amino acids. The germline V gene has CDR1 SGHTS and CDR2 YDEGEE. V dropped 0 bases and J dropped 4; count of bases not matched to a gene: 6. The CDR3 sequence: CASSLETGGGSDTQYF. The CDR3 DNA sequence: TGTGCCAGCAGCTTGGAAACAGGGGGCGGGTCAGATACGCAGTATTTT.

The chain links TRBV7-9 to TRBJ2-5; D gene uncertain. The V gene's germline CDR1 is SEHNR and CDR2 FQNEAQ (reference sequence). V was clipped by 5 bases and J by 5 bases, with 6 bases between them. This CDR3 contains 11 residues. The CDR3 here is CASSPVETQYF. CDR3 sequence (DNA): TGTGCCAGCAGCCCGGTCGAGACCCAGTACTTC.

A single count supports this clone. The V call is TRBV29-1, the J call TRBJ2-1; maybe TRBD1 (6 bases). Germline CDR1 reads SQVTM; CDR2 reads ANQGSEA. Trimming removed 7 bases from V and 0 bases from J, with 7 bases in between. The CDR3 runs to 12 residues. The CDR3 bases are TGCAGCGGGGACACCTCCTACAATGAGCAGTTCTTC. Translating it yields CSGDTSYNEQFF.

The chain carries TRBV9 and TRBJ1-1; tentative D call: TRBD1 (6 bases). The germline V and J ends were trimmed by 0 bases and 1 base, with 10 bases remaining between them. The CDR3 has 15 residues. Germline CDR1 reads SGDLS; CDR2 reads YYNGEE. Here the CDR3 DNA reads TGTGCCAGCAGCGTAGGGGAAGGGGGGAACACTGAAGCTTTCTTT. Translating gives CASSVGEGGNTEAFF.

This chain joins TRBV12-3 or TRBV12-4 and TRBJ1-5; the D is unclear. The V gene lost 6 bases and the J gene lost 5 bases, with 8 bases spanning the gap. This CDR3 comprises 12 residues. CDR3 sequence reads: CASRSEDQPQHF. CDR3 in DNA: TGTGCCAGCAGATCAGAGGATCAGCCCCAGCATTTT.

The chain employs TRBV7-2 and TRBJ1-1; tentative D call: TRBD1 (5 bases). Looked up from germline, CDR1 is SGHTA and CDR2 is FQGNSA. Trimming pared 0 bases from V and 4 bases from J, leaving 6 bases between. The CDR3 has 13 residues. The CDR3 region is CASSLAGVTEAFF. As DNA, the CDR3 is TGTGCCAGCAGCTTAGCAGGGGTCACTGAAGCTTTCTTT.

The chain has TRBV19 and TRBJ2-3, with D maybe TRBD2 (6 bases). Germline lookup yields CDR1 LNHDA and CDR2 SQIVND (reference sequence). The CDR3 has 15 amino acids. The germline V and J ends were trimmed by 6 bases and 2 bases, with 15 bases remaining between them. The CDR3 DNA reads as TGTGCCAGTAGCAGCCCGGGGGTCCTCACAGATACGCAGTATTTT. As protein: CASSSPGVLTDTQYF.

This clone appeared a few times. The V gene is TRBV2, the J gene TRBJ2-7; D possibly corresponds to TRBD1 (6 bases). This CDR3 comprises 13 residues. Between the trimmed V and J ends, which lost 1 base and 2 bases, there was a span of 6 bases. CDR1 and CDR2 (germline): SNHLY, FYNNEI. CDR3 residues: CASSEGGPYEQYV. CDR3 DNA: TGTGCCAGCAGTGAAGGGGGGCCCTACGAGCAGTACGTC.

This chain uses TRBV28 with TRBJ2-2; 9 bases are shared with TRBD1. The CDR3 covers 13 residues. V dropped 7 bases and J dropped 4; count of bases not matched to a gene: 1. CDR1 MDHEN and CDR2 SYDVKM come from the germline V gene. This chain's CDR3 is CASTTGGTGELFF. In nucleotides, the CDR3 is TGTGCCAGCACGACAGGGGGCACCGGGGAGCTGTTTTTT.

The J gene is TRBJ2-2, the V gene TRBV18, with 9 bases that match TRBD1. The CDR3 has 15 amino acids. Germline loops: CDR1 KGHSH, CDR2 LQKENI. V shed 4 bases and J 2 bases; nucleotides not matched to a gene: 2. DNA for the CDR3: TGTGCCAGCTCACAGGACAGGGGAAACACCGGGGAGCTGTTTTTT. Translated: CASSQDRGNTGELFF.

This clone turned up a few times. The chain uses TRBV11-1 and TRBJ1-6; no firm D call. Germline V gene sequence: CDR1 SGHAT, CDR2 FQDESV (reference sequence). This CDR3 comprises 13 residues. V lost 3 bases, J lost 9 bases, and 9 bases lay in between. CDR3 bases: TGTGCCAGCAGCTTGCAAAGACCTTCACCCCTCCACTTT. Protein product: CASSLQRPSPLHF. The entire variable domain, with the rest obtained from reference TRBV11-1 and TRBJ1-6, is as follows: EAEVAQSPRYKITEKSQAVAFWCDPISGHATLYWYRQILGQGPELLVQFQDESVVDDSQLPKDRFSAERLKGVDSTLKIQPAELGDSAMYLCASSLQRPSPLHFGNGTRLTVT.

The rearrangement joins TRBV7-8 to TRBJ2-7, with 9 bases identical to TRBD1. The CDR3 totals 17 residues. The V segment lost 5 bases and the J segment 6 bases; nucleotides outside the gene matches: 17. Germline V lookup: CDR1 SGHVS, CDR2 FQNEAQ. The CDR3 here is CASSVGQGRAWSGEQYV. The CDR3 region has the DNA TGTGCCAGCAGCGTGGGACAGGGACGGGCTTGGTCGGGCGAGCAGTACGTC.